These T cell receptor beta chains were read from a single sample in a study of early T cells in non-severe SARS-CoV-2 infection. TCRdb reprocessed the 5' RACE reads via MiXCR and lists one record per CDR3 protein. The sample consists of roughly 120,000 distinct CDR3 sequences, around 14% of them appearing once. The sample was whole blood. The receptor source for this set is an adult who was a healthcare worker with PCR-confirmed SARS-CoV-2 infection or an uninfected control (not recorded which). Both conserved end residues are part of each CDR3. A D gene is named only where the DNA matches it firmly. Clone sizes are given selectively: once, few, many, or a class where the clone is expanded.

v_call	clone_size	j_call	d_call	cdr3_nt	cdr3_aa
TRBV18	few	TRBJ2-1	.	TGTGCCAGCTCACCACCGGGCCAGACCGAGCAGTTCTTC	CASSPPGQTEQFF
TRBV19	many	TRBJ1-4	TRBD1	TGTGCCAGTAGTAACCTCGGGACAGGGCAAGAAAAACTGTTTTTT	CASSNLGTGQEKLFF
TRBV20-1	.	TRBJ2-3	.	TGCAGTGCTAGAGACTGGGGGCGGGGGAGCACAGATACGCAGTATTTT	CSARDWGRGSTDTQYF
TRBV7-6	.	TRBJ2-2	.	TGTGCCAGCAGCTCAGGGGGGACCGGGGAGCTGTTTTTT	CASSSGGTGELFF
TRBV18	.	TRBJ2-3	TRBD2	TGTGCCAGCTCACCGCGGGGGGATGACACAGATACGCAGTATTTT	CASSPRGDDTDTQYF
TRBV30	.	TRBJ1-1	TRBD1	TGTGCCTGGAGTGCGATAGCCGGGACAGTGAACACTGAAGCTTTCTTT	CAWSAIAGTVNTEAFF
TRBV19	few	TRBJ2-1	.	TGTGCCAGTAGTATTAGTCTGGGGGGCGTCTACAATGAGCAGTTCTTC	CASSISLGGVYNEQFF
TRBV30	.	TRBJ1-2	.	TGTGCCTGGACAGTCGCCCGGAACTATGGCTACACCTTC	CAWTVARNYGYTF
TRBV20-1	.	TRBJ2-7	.	TGCAGTGCTAGAGCGGCGGCGGCCCAGTACTTC	CSARAAAAQYF
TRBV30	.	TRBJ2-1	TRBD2	TGTGCCTTTAGCGGGGACTACAATGAGCAGTTCTTC	CAFSGDYNEQFF
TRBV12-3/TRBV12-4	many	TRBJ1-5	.	TGTGCCAGCAGTAAACAGGATCAGCCCCAGCATTTT	CASSKQDQPQHF
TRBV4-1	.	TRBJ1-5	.	TGCGCCAGCAGCGAGGAACAGGGAGAGCAGCCCCAGCATTTT	CASSEEQGEQPQHF
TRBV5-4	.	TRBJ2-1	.	TGTGCCAGCAGCCAAGACAAGGGCTACTACAATGAGCAGTTCTTC	CASSQDKGYYNEQFF
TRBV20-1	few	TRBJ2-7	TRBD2	TGCAGTGCTAGCGGACTAGCCGTAAAACGCTTCGCCGAGCAGTACTTC	CSASGLAVKRFAEQYF
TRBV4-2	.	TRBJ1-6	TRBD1	TGTGCCAGCAGCCCGGACAGGGGATCACCCCTCCACTTT	CASSPDRGSPLHF
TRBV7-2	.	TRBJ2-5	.	TGTGCCAGCAGCTTTGGGTTAACGTACGAGACCCAGTACTTC	CASSFGLTYETQYF
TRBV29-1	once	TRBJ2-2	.	TGCAGCGCCCTGAAGGATTTGGGCGCCGGGGAGCTGTTTTTT	CSALKDLGAGELFF
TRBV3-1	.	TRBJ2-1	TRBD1	TGTGCCAGCAGCCAAGCGGGACAGATCTCCTACAATGAGCAGTTCTTC	CASSQAGQISYNEQFF
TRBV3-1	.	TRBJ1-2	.	TGTGCCAGCAGCCCTACAGGGTACTATGGCTACACCTTC	CASSPTGYYGYTF
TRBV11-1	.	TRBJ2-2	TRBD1	TGTGCCAGTGAGGGACAGGGGAACACCGGGGAGCTGTTTTTT	CASEGQGNTGELFF
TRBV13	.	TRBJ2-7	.	TGTGCCAGCAGCTCACTTCAGTTCTCGAAGTCCTACGAGCAGTACTTC	CASSSLQFSKSYEQYF
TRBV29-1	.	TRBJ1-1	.	TGCAGCGTCGCCGACAGGAACACTGAAGCTTTCTTT	CSVADRNTEAFF
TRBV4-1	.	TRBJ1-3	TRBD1	TGCGCCAGCAGCCTTGACAGGGGTTCAGGAAACACCATATATTTT	CASSLDRGSGNTIYF
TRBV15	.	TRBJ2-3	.	TGTGCCACCAGCAGGGGCAGAAGCACAGATACGCAGTATTTT	CATSRGRSTDTQYF